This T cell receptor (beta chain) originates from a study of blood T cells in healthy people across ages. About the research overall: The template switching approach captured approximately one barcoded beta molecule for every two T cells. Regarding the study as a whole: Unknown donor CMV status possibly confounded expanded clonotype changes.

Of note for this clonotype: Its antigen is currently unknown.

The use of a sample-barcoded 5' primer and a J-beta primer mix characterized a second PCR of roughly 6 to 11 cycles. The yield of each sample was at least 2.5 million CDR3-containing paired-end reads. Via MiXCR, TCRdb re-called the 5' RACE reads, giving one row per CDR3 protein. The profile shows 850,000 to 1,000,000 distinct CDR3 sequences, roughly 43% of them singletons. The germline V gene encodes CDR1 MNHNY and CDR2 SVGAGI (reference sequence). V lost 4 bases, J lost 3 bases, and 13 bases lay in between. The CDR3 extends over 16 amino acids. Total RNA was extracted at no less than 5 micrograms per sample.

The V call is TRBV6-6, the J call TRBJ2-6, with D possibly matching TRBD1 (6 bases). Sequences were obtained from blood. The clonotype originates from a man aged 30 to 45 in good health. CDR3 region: CASSFTGRGGANVLTF. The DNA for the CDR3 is TGTGCCAGCAGTTTCACAGGGAGAGGTGGGGCCAACGTCCTGACTTTC.